Following are 20 T cell receptor beta chains from one sample sequenced in a study of control samples from healthy donors and cancer patients. Some clones are missing from TCRdb's copy, which holds only in-frame ones; the method was immunoSEQ multiplex PCR. The repertoire consists of 150,000 to 200,000 clones, with 90% occurring once and the leading ten covering roughly 1.5%. Material for sequencing was blood. Receptors originate from a woman in her forties or fifties in good health.

This chain uses TRBV6-6 with TRBJ1-6; no firm D call. The CDR3 spans 14 residues. The germline CDR1 and CDR2 sequences are MNHNY and SVGAGI (reference sequence). Trimming removed 0 bases at V and 13 bases at J, with 13 bases between. The CDR3 DNA sequence: TGTGCCAGCAGTTACTCAGAGGGATCGACTCCCCTCCACTTT. It translates to CASSYSEGSTPLHF.

This clone showed up just once. The chain carries TRBV5-1 and TRBJ1-4; perhaps TRBD1 as D (6 bases). Germline CDR1 is SGHRS and CDR2 is YFSETQ. The V end lost 0 bases, the J end lost 0 bases, and 6 bases lay between the germline ends. The CDR3 is made up of 15 amino acids. In DNA form, the CDR3 reads TGCGCCAGCAGCTTGGCAGGGGCAACTAATGAAAAACTGTTTTTT. Amino acids: CASSLAGATNEKLFF.

This chain uses TRBV5-4 with TRBJ2-1; 9 bases fit TRBD2. After removal of 3 bases from V and 8 bases from J, the junction contained 12 bases not matched to a gene. The germline gives CDR1 SGHNT, CDR2 YYREEE (reference sequence). This CDR3 has 16 residues. CDR3 sequence (DNA): TGTGCCAGCAGCTCCGGAGGCGGCGGGAGGGGGGATGAGCAGTTCTTC. Its protein is CASSSGGGGRGDEQFF.

The chain couples TRBV24-1 to TRBJ2-1; the D gene is possibly TRBD1 (5 bases). CDR3 length equals 15 residues. Germline CDR1 KGHDR, CDR2 SFDVKD. Trimming took 2 bases from V and 5 from J, leaving 12 bases between them. The CDR3 protein is CATSDSAPRDNEQFF. In DNA, the CDR3 is TGTGCCACCAGTGATTCAGCTCCCAGGGACAATGAGCAGTTCTTC.

The J gene is TRBJ2-1, the V gene TRBV19, with 9 positions matching TRBD2. The CDR3 totals 14 residues. Germline lookup yields CDR1 LNHDA and CDR2 SQIVND (reference sequence). Trimming removed 7 bases from V and 9 bases from J; junction bases left unmatched: 10. Here the CDR3 DNA reads TGTGCCAGTACCCCCGGAGGCGGGAGGGGTGAGCAGTTCTTC. Translated, it gives CASTPGGGRGEQFF.

V and J are TRBV6-1 and TRBJ1-2; no definite D call. Trimming left V 2 bases short and J 4 bases short, with 14 bases between. Germline lookup yields CDR1 MNHNS and CDR2 SASEGT. This CDR3 region has 15 residues. CDR3: CASSERQLRVYGYTF. CDR3 nucleotides: TGTGCCAGCAGTGAACGGCAGCTTCGGGTCTATGGCTACACCTTC.

Worth noting for this clone: The same CDR3 also results from other DNA sequences found in this sample. The J gene is TRBJ2-5, the V gene TRBV18; D is undetermined. There are 13 residues in the CDR3. From germline, CDR1 is KGHSH and CDR2 LQKENI. With 2 bases removed from V and 1 base from J, the gap between germline ends came to 5 bases. The CDR3 here is CASSPTVQETQYF. CDR3 sequence (DNA): TGTGCCAGCTCACCAACAGTCCAAGAGACCCAGTACTTC.

J is TRBJ1-1 and V is TRBV4-1; D is unclear. Trimming removed 0 bases at V and 3 bases at J, with 5 bases between. CDR1 is MGHRA, CDR2 YSYEKL, per germline. The CDR3 is 13 residues long. DNA for the CDR3: TGCGCCAGCAGCCAAGAAATCGACACTGAAGCTTTCTTT. Residues: CASSQEIDTEAFF.

V is TRBV3-1 (or the pseudogene TRBV3-2) and J is TRBJ1-2, with TRBD1 identical over 9 bases. J gave up 7 bases and V 1 base, and 7 bases lay outside the gene matches. There are 15 residues in the CDR3. CDR1 LGHDT and CDR2 YNNKEL come from the germline V gene (reference sequence). In nucleotides, the CDR3 is TGTGCCAGCAGCCAAGCTTGGGACAGGGTCTCTGGCTACACCTTC. Amino acid sequence: CASSQAWDRVSGYTF.

This clone was counted a single time. This rearrangement joins TRBV20-1 to TRBJ1-6; unclear D gene. V was pared by 3 bases and J by 8 bases, with 5 bases between. The germline gives CDR1 DFQATT, CDR2 SNEGSKA (reference sequence). The CDR3 sequence is 11 residues long. The DNA for the CDR3 is TGCAGTGCTAGCAAGGATTCACCCCTCCACTTT. Protein sequence: CSASKDSPLHF.

The V and J genes are TRBV19 and TRBJ1-5, with TRBD1 identical over 9 bases. After removal of 6 bases from V and 3 bases from J, the junction contained 6 bases not matched to a gene. Germline CDR1 is LNHDA and CDR2 is SQIVND (reference sequence). This CDR3 comprises 15 residues. The CDR3 nucleotides read TGTGCCAGTAGGGGGACAGGGACGGCCAATCAGCCCCAGCATTTT. Its translation is CASRGTGTANQPQHF.

This clone showed up just once. The rearrangement uses TRBV6-5 and TRBJ1-5, with D tentatively TRBD1 (6 bases). Looked up from germline, CDR1 is MNHEY and CDR2 is SVGAGI. The V end lost 4 bases, the J end lost 3 bases, and 13 bases lay between the germline ends. The CDR3 loop spans 15 amino acids. The CDR3 loop reads CASSSETGLNQPQHF. In DNA form, the CDR3 reads TGTGCCAGCAGTTCCGAAACAGGGCTCAATCAGCCCCAGCATTTT.

The chain links TRBV28 to TRBJ2-2, with D tentatively TRBD1 (6 bases). V lost 4 bases, J lost 6 bases, and 15 bases lay in between. Germline V gives CDR1 MDHEN, CDR2 SYDVKM. This CDR3 is built from 15 residues. The CDR3 is CASSWTAPGAGELFF. CDR3 sequence (DNA): TGTGCCAGCAGTTGGACAGCCCCAGGCGCCGGGGAGCTGTTTTTT.

This clone was counted a single time. V is TRBV30 and J is TRBJ1-5; D perhaps matches TRBD1 (5 bases). The CDR3 extends over 12 amino acids. The V end lost 1 base, the J end lost 11 bases, and 12 bases lay between the germline ends. CDR1 is GTSNPN and CDR2 is SVGIG in the germline V gene (reference sequence). CDR3 in amino acids: CAWSDQWGSQHF. CDR3 nucleotides: TGTGCCTGGAGTGACCAATGGGGGTCCCAGCATTTT. The full variable domain, rest sourced from reference TRBV30 and TRBJ1-5, is SQTIHQWPATLVQPVGSPLSLECTVEGTSNPNLYWYRQAAGRGLQLLFYSVGIGQISSEVPQNLSASRPQDRQFILSSKKLLLSDSGFYLCAWSDQWGSQHFGDGTRLSIL.

The J gene is TRBJ1-6, the V gene TRBV10-3; 7 bases line up with TRBD1. Germline assignment: CDR1 ENHRY and CDR2 SYGVKD. With 0 bases clipped from V and 7 bases from J, the junction kept 0 bases outside the gene matches. The CDR3 contains 14 residues. The CDR3, as DNA: TGTGCCATCAGTGAGTCACAGGGGAATTCACCCCTCCACTTT. Amino acid sequence: CAISESQGNSPLHF.

As for this clone: At the DNA level, this CDR3 is encoded by other sequences in the same sample as well. The chain uses TRBV7-8 and TRBJ1-2; the D is unclear. Looked up from germline, CDR1 is SGHVS and CDR2 is FQNEAQ. The CDR3 is 14 amino acids. The V end was cut by 1 base, the J end by 5 bases, with 11 bases between. In DNA form, the CDR3 reads TGTGCCAGCAGCTTAGGCGGACGGGATTATGGCTACACCTTC. Amino acid sequence: CASSLGGRDYGYTF.

The genes are TRBV7-8 and TRBJ1-2; the match to TRBD1 covers 8 bases. CDR1 and CDR2 from the germline V gene are SGHVS and FQNEAQ. The junction had 7 bases not matched to a gene; V was cut back by 0 bases and J by 4 bases. The CDR3 runs to 16 residues. The CDR3 sequence: CASSLAGTGIVYGYTF. DNA for the CDR3: TGTGCCAGCAGCTTAGCCGGGACAGGAATAGTCTATGGCTACACCTTC.

The genes are TRBV7-2 and TRBJ2-7; TRBD2 agrees at 9 bases. The CDR3 loop spans 15 amino acids. With 4 bases clipped from V and 0 bases from J, the junction kept 4 bases outside the gene matches. Germline V gene lookup returns CDR1 SGHTA and CDR2 FQGNSA. CDR3 nucleotide sequence: TGTGCCAGCAGCTCCCTAGCGGGGCTCTCCTACGAGCAGTACTTC. Residues: CASSSLAGLSYEQYF.

The rearrangement uses TRBV27 and TRBJ2-1; D is unclear. This CDR3 contains 15 residues. Germline assignment: CDR1 MNHEY and CDR2 SMNVEV (reference sequence). V was trimmed by 2 bases and J by 3 bases, leaving 11 bases between them. The CDR3 DNA follows: TGTGCCAGCAGTTTAAAGGGAATCGGCTACAATGAGCAGTTCTTC. It yields the protein CASSLKGIGYNEQFF.

This clone was seen more than once but under ten times. CDR3 DNA sequence: TGTGCCAGCTACCGAGGGTTAGTAAGCTATGGCTACACCTTC. It yields the protein CASYRGLVSYGYTF. V is TRBV28 and J is TRBJ1-2; no clear D. Trimming took 8 bases from V and 4 from J, leaving 17 bases between them. The germline V gene has CDR1 MDHEN and CDR2 SYDVKM. CDR3 length: 14 residues.